A single sample is the source of the 28 T cell receptor beta chains below, sequenced in a study of blood T cell repertoires in COVID-19. The repertoire was sequenced with immunoSEQ multiplex PCR; TCRdb's copy has only in-frame clones and lacks some. The table records fewer than 100,000 clones, less than 85% of them present only once. Material: peripheral blood. Receptor source: a woman aged 65 to 85 with acute or convalescent COVID-19.

This clone was recorded only once. The chain couples TRBV6-5 to TRBJ2-3; maybe TRBD1 (5 bases). This CDR3 has 15 amino acids. The V end lost 6 bases, the J end lost 4 bases, and 17 bases lay between the germline ends. Germline CDR1 MNHEY, CDR2 SVGAGI. The DNA for the CDR3 is TGTGCCAGCAGCCTGACCTATGACAGATCAGATACGCAGTATTTT. Translated, it gives CASSLTYDRSDTQYF.

V usage is TRBV5-6 and J usage is TRBJ2-5; 11 positions agree with TRBD2. The CDR3 covers 17 residues. Germline CDR1 is SGHDT and CDR2 is YYEEEE. J lost 5 bases, V lost 0 bases, and 9 bases had no gene match. The CDR3 DNA reads TGTGCCAGCAGCTTGGGAGTGGCTAGCGGGGGGTTTGAGACCCAGTACTTC. It is translated as CASSLGVASGGFETQYF.

The gene calls are TRBV2 and TRBJ2-3, with D maybe TRBD1 (6 bases). Germline V lookup: CDR1 SNHLY, CDR2 FYNNEI. The germline V and J ends were trimmed by 6 bases and 0 bases, with 13 bases remaining between them. There are 15 residues in the CDR3. CDR3 region: CASSLQGQSTDTQYF. CDR3 nucleotide sequence: TGTGCCAGCAGCCTACAGGGTCAAAGCACAGATACGCAGTATTTT.

This clone was observed a single time. This chain uses TRBV19 with TRBJ1-2; 7 bases line up with TRBD1. Trimming at V came to 5 bases and at J to 8 bases, leaving 11 bases not matched to a gene. This CDR3 contains 14 residues. Germline CDR1 LNHDA, CDR2 SQIVND (reference sequence). The CDR3 sequence is CASSGTRQGRGYTF. CDR3 in DNA: TGTGCCAGTAGTGGTACTAGACAGGGAAGAGGCTACACCTTC.

The V call is TRBV11-2, the J call TRBJ1-6; D gene unclear. The CDR3 covers 14 residues. Trimming pared 2 bases from V and 5 bases from J, leaving 7 bases between. The germline gives CDR1 SGHAT, CDR2 FQNNGV. The CDR3 DNA is TGTGCCAGCAGCTTACTACAGAATAATTCACCCCTCCACTTT. Translated: CASSLLQNNSPLHF.

V and J are TRBV6-4 and TRBJ1-2, with a tentative D call TRBD1 (5 bases). Germline V gene data show CDR1 as MRHNA and CDR2 as SNTAGT. The CDR3 spans 13 residues. The V end was cut by 3 bases, the J end by 4 bases, with 9 bases between. CDR3 bases: TGTGCCAGCAGTGAATCGACAGTCTATGGCTACACCTTC. Protein product: CASSESTVYGYTF.

This clone was seen ten or more times. The chain combines TRBV5-4 with TRBJ2-6; D not resolved. The CDR3 is 17 amino acids. V lost 0 bases to trimming and J lost 2 bases, with 12 bases between them. Germline V gives CDR1 SGHNT, CDR2 YYREEE (reference sequence). The CDR3 sequence is CASSLESRSTGANVLTF. The CDR3 bases are TGTGCCAGCAGCTTGGAAAGCCGCTCCACTGGGGCCAACGTCCTGACTTTC.

The rearrangement joins TRBV9 to TRBJ2-7; 14 bases align to TRBD2. This CDR3 spans 17 amino acids. Germline values: CDR1 SGDLS, CDR2 YYNGEE. Losses at the gene ends were 4 bases for V and 7 bases for J; bases not matched to a gene: 13. The CDR3 DNA reads TGTGCCAGCAGCCCGGCCCCGGGACTAGCGGGAGATGGGGAGCAGTACTTC. Its translation is CASSPAPGLAGDGEQYF.

The chain uses TRBV19 and TRBJ2-2, with 9 bases fitting TRBD2. This CDR3 region has 16 residues. CDR1 and CDR2 (germline): LNHDA, SQIVND (reference sequence). Unmatched junction bases numbered 4, after V lost 1 base and J lost 4 bases. CDR3 region: CASSIAAGGATGELFF. CDR3 nucleotides: TGTGCCAGTAGTATAGCAGCGGGAGGTGCCACCGGGGAGCTGTTTTTT.

The chain uses TRBV28 and TRBJ1-2; 9 nucleotides line up with TRBD1. The V and J ends lost 3 bases and 3 bases, in that order; junction bases with no gene match: 5. The CDR3 loop spans 15 amino acids. Germline V gives CDR1 MDHEN, CDR2 SYDVKM. The CDR3 DNA sequence: TGTGCCAGCAGTTTGGTGACAGGGGGTCACTATGGCTACACCTTC. It codes for CASSLVTGGHYGYTF.

The chain combines TRBV3-1 (or the pseudogene TRBV3-2) with TRBJ1-1; D remains unclear. This CDR3 is built from 11 residues. Trimming shortened V by 1 base and J by 12 bases, and 9 bases separated the two germline ends. Germline assignment: CDR1 LGHDT and CDR2 YNNKEL (reference sequence). The DNA for the CDR3 is TGTGCCAGCAGCCAAGTAACAGCAACTTTCTTT. Its translation: CASSQVTATFF.

The chain employs TRBV7-9 and TRBJ2-5, with 9 nucleotides matching TRBD2. This CDR3 has 14 amino acids. V shed 3 bases and J 6 bases; nucleotides not matched to a gene: 5. Germline values: CDR1 SEHNR, CDR2 FQNEAQ (reference sequence). The CDR3 coding sequence is TGTGCCAGCAGCTTCGGGACTAGCCCCCAGACCCAGTACTTC. It specifies CASSFGTSPQTQYF.

This clone was observed a handful of times. The chain joins TRBV6-2 or TRBV6-3 to TRBJ2-1, with D possibly TRBD1 on 5 matching bases. The CDR3 totals 14 residues. V was trimmed by 3 bases and J by 0 bases, leaving 6 bases between them. The germline gives CDR1 MNHEY, CDR2 SVGEGT. The CDR3 nucleotides read TGTGCCAGCAGTTATGACAGCTCCTACAATGAGCAGTTCTTC. Translating gives CASSYDSSYNEQFF.

This clone was seen a single time. The chain has TRBV6-2 or TRBV6-3 and TRBJ1-2, with TRBD1 as a possible D gene (6 bases). This CDR3 contains 13 residues. V was cut by 5 bases and J by 5 bases, with 12 bases left in between. From germline, CDR1 is MNHEY and CDR2 SVGEGT. This chain's CDR3 is CASSETGVYGYTF. The CDR3 nucleotides are TGTGCCAGCAGTGAGACAGGCGTGTATGGCTACACCTTC.

This chain joins TRBV5-4 and TRBJ1-2; TRBD1 aligns across 7 bases. The CDR3 consists of 14 residues. CDR1 and CDR2 from the germline V gene are SGHNT and YYREEE (reference sequence). J lost 4 bases, V lost 4 bases, and 7 bases had no gene match. In nucleotides, the CDR3 is TGTGCCAGCAGCGCCCGACAGGGAGCCTATGGCTACACCTTC. Translated: CASSARQGAYGYTF.

The rearrangement uses TRBV5-5 and TRBJ1-4, with 8 bases aligning to TRBD1. From germline, CDR1 is SGHKS and CDR2 YYEKEE (reference sequence). V lost 4 bases and J lost 6; bases outside the gene matches: 8. The CDR3 contains 15 residues. The CDR3 here is CASSSSDRGYEKLFF. In nucleotides, the CDR3 is TGTGCCAGCAGCAGCTCCGACAGGGGCTATGAAAAACTGTTTTTT.

In DNA, the CDR3 is TGTGCCACGGAGCGGGGGGGTCTAGATACGCAGTATTTT. It is translated as CATERGGLDTQYF. The gene calls are TRBV2 and TRBJ2-3; 10 bases align to TRBD2. Trimming took 10 bases from V and 5 from J; bases not matched to a gene: 6. CDR1 SNHLY and CDR2 FYNNEI come from the germline V gene. This CDR3 is 13 amino acids long.

The rearrangement joins TRBV28 to TRBJ1-2, with 7 bases identical to TRBD1. This CDR3 has 15 residues. The germline gives CDR1 MDHEN, CDR2 SYDVKM. After removal of 6 bases from V and 7 bases from J, the junction contained 14 bases not matched to a gene. CDR3 DNA: TGTGCCAGCAGCTTGCATGGGACAGCCCAGAGTGGCTACACCTTC. Encoded protein: CASSLHGTAQSGYTF.

The V and J genes are TRBV9 and TRBJ2-3; TRBD2 matches at 7 bases. V lost 4 bases and J lost 1; bases outside the gene matches: 9. The CDR3 has 16 residues. Germline-derived CDR1 and CDR2 are SGDLS and YYNGEE. DNA for the CDR3: TGTGCCAGCAGCCCCCCCGGGAGGTGGGGCACAGATACGCAGTATTTT. Translation: CASSPPGRWGTDTQYF.

The V call is TRBV27, the J call TRBJ1-6, with 8 nucleotides matching TRBD1. The germline V gene has CDR1 MNHEY and CDR2 SMNVEV (reference sequence). This CDR3 contains 15 residues. Trimming took 8 bases from V and 9 from J; bases not matched to a gene: 12. This CDR3 is CASSYNRGMGSPLHF. DNA for the CDR3: TGTGCCAGCTCCTATAACAGGGGGATGGGTTCACCCCTCCACTTT.

V is TRBV6-1 and J is TRBJ1-5; D call uncertain. The CDR3 is 13 residues long. The V end lost 3 bases, the J end lost 0 bases, and 3 bases lay between the germline ends. Germline CDR1 reads MNHNS; CDR2 reads SASEGT. The CDR3 loop reads CASSEYSNQPQHF. The DNA for the CDR3 is TGTGCCAGCAGTGAGTATAGCAATCAGCCCCAGCATTTT.

The chain is built from TRBV27 and TRBJ2-7; 10 bases line up with TRBD1. Germline V gene sequence: CDR1 MNHEY, CDR2 SMNVEV (reference sequence). This CDR3 has 14 residues. V shed 5 bases and J 1 base; nucleotides not matched to a gene: 2. The chain's CDR3 is CASSRGQGSYEQYF. The CDR3 coding sequence is TGTGCCAGCAGTAGGGGACAGGGGTCCTACGAGCAGTACTTC.

The chain joins TRBV4-3 to TRBJ1-1; D unclear. The V and J ends lost 4 bases and 4 bases respectively, with 10 bases between them. The germline gives CDR1 LGHNA, CDR2 YSLEER. The CDR3 has 13 amino acids. The CDR3 here is CASSPRAGTEAFF. The CDR3, as DNA: TGCGCCAGCAGCCCCCGTGCGGGCACTGAAGCTTTCTTT.

V is TRBV11-2 and J is TRBJ2-7; TRBD2 might be the D (5 bases). Germline V gives CDR1 SGHAT, CDR2 FQNNGV. The length of the CDR3 is 14 residues. V lost 3 bases and J 2 bases, leaving 11 bases between the germline ends. The CDR3 sequence is CASSFSDGTYEQYF. The CDR3 DNA sequence: TGTGCCAGCAGCTTCTCCGACGGGACCTACGAGCAGTACTTC.

The DNA for the CDR3 is TGTGCCAGCAGCTTAATTCGGGTAAGTGGTCGGAACAATGAGCAGTTCTTC. Translation gives CASSLIRVSGRNNEQFF. The chain carries TRBV7-4 and TRBJ2-1; the D is unclear. Germline V gene lookup returns CDR1 SGHVT and CDR2 SQSDAQ. V was pared by 2 bases and J by 5 bases, with 19 bases between. The CDR3 is made up of 17 amino acids.

The genes are TRBV5-1 and TRBJ2-7; 7 nucleotides agree with TRBD2. Trimming cost V 4 bases and J 0 bases; bases outside gene matches: 10. The CDR3 runs 16 residues. Germline lookup yields CDR1 SGHRS and CDR2 YFSETQ. Written as DNA, the CDR3 is TGCGCCAGCAGCCATTCTGTTAGCGGGTACTCCTACGAGCAGTACTTC. Encoded protein: CASSHSVSGYSYEQYF.

The CDR3 nucleotides are TGTGCCAGCAGCTTAGCGCTGCGCAATTACGAGCAGTACTTC. Its translation: CASSLALRNYEQYF. The chain combines TRBV7-8 with TRBJ2-7; D ambiguous. Germline V gene sequence: CDR1 SGHVS, CDR2 FQNEAQ. Trimming removed 0 bases from V and 4 bases from J, with 10 bases in between. The CDR3 is 14 residues long.

The chain recombines TRBV2 with TRBJ1-6; D gene ambiguous. This CDR3 has 12 residues. Germline assignment: CDR1 SNHLY and CDR2 FYNNEI. Deletions cut 5 bases from V and 7 bases from J, with 6 bases between. The CDR3, as DNA: TGTGCCAGCAGTACACAAAATTCACCCCTCCACTTT. Protein product: CASSTQNSPLHF.